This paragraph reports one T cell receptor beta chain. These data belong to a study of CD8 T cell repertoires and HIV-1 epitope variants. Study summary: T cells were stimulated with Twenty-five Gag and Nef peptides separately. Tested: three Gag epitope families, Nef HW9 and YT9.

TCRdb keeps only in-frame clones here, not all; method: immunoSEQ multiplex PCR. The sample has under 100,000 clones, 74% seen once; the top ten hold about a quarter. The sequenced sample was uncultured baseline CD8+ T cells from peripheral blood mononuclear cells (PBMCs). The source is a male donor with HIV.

This CDR3 reads CASSQSTGQGPYEQYF. CDR3 nucleotides: TGTGCCAGCAGTCAATCTACGGGACAGGGTCCCTACGAGCAGTACTTC. The rearrangement links TRBV6-6 to TRBJ2-7; 9 bases are shared with TRBD1. Germline assignment: CDR1 MNHNY and CDR2 SVGAGI (reference sequence). J gave up 2 bases and V 5 bases, and 10 bases lay outside the gene matches. The CDR3 loop spans 16 amino acids.